A single sample gave rise to the 18 T cell receptor beta chains below, sequenced in a study of T-cell memory formation after mild COVID-19. TCRdb analysed the 5' RACE reads with MiXCR anew, one entry per CDR3 protein. The repertoire holds 540,000 or so distinct CDR3 sequences, around 21% seen once, with approximately 12% in the top ten. Sequenced material: PBMCs or a T cell subset sorted from them (not recorded which). The receptors here all came from an adult woman who had mild COVID-19 (a few samples of this study predate the infection). Cell type and time point are not known.

The CDR3 bases are TGTGCCAGCAGCTTGGGGGTAGCGGGGAGCACAGATACGCAGTATTTT. Amino acid sequence: CASSLGVAGSTDTQYF. The chain has TRBV5-5 and TRBJ2-3; TRBD2 matches at 8 bases. The junction had 3 bases not matched to a gene; V was cut back by 0 bases and J by 0 bases. CDR1 is SGHKS, CDR2 YYEKEE, per germline (reference sequence). The CDR3 covers 16 residues.

J is TRBJ2-7 and V is TRBV4-1; 8 bases are a match to TRBD2. Germline CDR1 MGHRA, CDR2 YSYEKL. The trim removed 4 bases at V and 4 bases at J, leaving 9 bases unmatched. The CDR3 runs to 15 residues. In nucleotides, the CDR3 is TGCGCCAGCAGCCGTACCCGGGGGGGGCTTTACGAGCAGTACTTC. Residues: CASSRTRGGLYEQYF.

The chain combines TRBV7-9 with TRBJ2-7, with 11 bases identical to TRBD1. With V trimmed by 5 bases and J by 6 bases, 9 bases remained unmatched. The CDR3 runs 15 residues. Germline lookup yields CDR1 SEHNR and CDR2 FQNEAQ (reference sequence). The CDR3 nucleotides are TGTGCCAGCAGCGCGGGCCCCGGGACAGGGGGCGAGCAGTACTTC. This translates into CASSAGPGTGGEQYF.

This chain connects TRBV24-1 to TRBJ2-1; tentative D call: TRBD2 (6 bases). The V and J ends lost 4 bases and 6 bases respectively, with 18 bases between them. There are 16 residues in the CDR3. The germline V gene has CDR1 KGHDR and CDR2 SFDVKD. CDR3 amino acids: CATSEPPTTSSNEQFF. The CDR3 coding sequence is TGTGCCACCAGTGAACCTCCGACTACTAGCTCCAATGAGCAGTTCTTC.

This clonotype has a handful of counts. The chain carries TRBV12-3 or TRBV12-4 and TRBJ2-1, with TRBD2 identical over 12 bases. Germline trimming cut 5 bases from V and 6 bases from J; bases unmatched to any gene: 5. CDR3 length equals 15 residues. In DNA, the CDR3 is TGTGCCAGCAGTCGACTAGCGGGAGTCTCCAATGAGCAGTTCTTC. Protein sequence: CASSRLAGVSNEQFF.

This clonotype has ten or more counts. The gene calls are TRBV25-1 and TRBJ2-5, with a tentative D call TRBD2 (5 bases). V gave up 3 bases and J gave up 0 bases, with 14 bases separating them. Germline V lookup: CDR1 MGHDK, CDR2 SYGVNS. The CDR3 sequence is 16 residues long. CDR3 DNA sequence: TGTGCCAGCAGTGAGTCGGGGAGACCGTACCAAGAGACCCAGTACTTC. It codes for CASSESGRPYQETQYF.

This clonotype was recorded at least ten times. The chain combines TRBV4-1 with TRBJ2-1; D assignment may be TRBD1 or TRBD2 (5 bases each). The CDR3 extends over 15 amino acids. Germline V gene data show CDR1 as MGHRA and CDR2 as YSYEKL. V dropped 2 bases and J dropped 9 bases, with 17 bases sitting between them. The CDR3 DNA follows: TGCGCCAGCAGCCAAAATCTGGGTGGGGGTGGTGAGCAGTTCTTC. As protein: CASSQNLGGGGEQFF.

At least ten counts were recorded for this clonotype. The chain employs TRBV5-1 and TRBJ2-3; 8 bases map to TRBD2. Germline CDR1 and CDR2: SGHRS and YFSETQ. This CDR3 has 15 amino acids. Trimming removed 4 bases from V and 5 bases from J; junction bases left unmatched: 9. The CDR3, as DNA: TGCGCCAGCAGCCCAGGGACTAGTGGAGGAGATACGCAGTATTTT. It encodes CASSPGTSGGDTQYF. The full variable domain, rest sourced from reference TRBV5-1 and TRBJ2-3, is KAGVTQTPRYLIKTRGQQVTLSCSPISGHRSVSWYQQTPGQGLQFLFEYFSETQRNKGNFPGRFSGRQFSNSRSEMNVSTLELGDSALYLCASSPGTSGGDTQYFGPGTRLTVL.

This clonotype has just a few counts. V gene TRBV19 combines with J gene TRBJ1-1; D remains unclear. The germline CDR1 and CDR2 sequences are LNHDA and SQIVND (reference sequence). CDR3 length: 15 residues. Trimming cost V 3 bases and J 1 base, with 12 bases left between them. The CDR3 DNA reads TGTGCCAGTAGTATGGCCAGCAAGGCGAACACTGAAGCTTTCTTT. This encodes CASSMASKANTEAFF. Using reference TRBV19 and TRBJ1-1 for the parts outside the CDR3, the full variable domain is DGGITQSPKYLFRKEGQNVTLSCEQNLNHDAMYWYRQDPGQGLRLIYYSQIVNDFQKGDIAEGYSVSREKKESFPLTVTSAQKNPTAFYLCASSMASKANTEAFFGQGTRLTVV.

This chain uses TRBV27 with TRBJ1-1, with D perhaps matching TRBD1 (6 bases). The CDR3 has 15 residues. V lost 9 bases, J lost 4 bases, and 21 bases lay in between. Germline CDR1 and CDR2: MNHEY and SMNVEV (reference sequence). The CDR3 region has the DNA TGTGCCAGAAGTGCGGGGGGCACGGTGTTCACTGAAGCTTTCTTT. The encoded protein is CARSAGGTVFTEAFF.

There are a few counts of this clonotype. This chain connects TRBV12-3 or TRBV12-4 to TRBJ1-1; D is possibly TRBD1 (5 bases). V was cut by 9 bases and J by 5 bases, with 16 bases left in between. CDR3 size: 13 residues. CDR3 coding DNA: TGTGCCAGTAGAGACGATGAGGGGACTGAAGCTTTCTTT. Its protein is CASRDDEGTEAFF.

The chain links TRBV6-1 to TRBJ1-4; D is uncertain. CDR3 length: 13 amino acids. Trimming cost V 5 bases and J 7 bases, with 11 bases left between them. Germline V gives CDR1 MNHNS, CDR2 SASEGT. CDR3 sequence (DNA): TGTGCCAGCAGTAGACCGCTGGGTGAAAAACTGTTTTTT. Protein sequence: CASSRPLGEKLFF.

The table lists this clonotype with many counts. The chain couples TRBV12-3 or TRBV12-4 to TRBJ2-1, with D unresolved. The germline V and J ends were trimmed by 2 bases and 4 bases, with 6 bases remaining between them. The CDR3 is 13 amino acids. CDR3 residues: CASSLRSYNEQFF. For the CDR3, the DNA is TGTGCCAGCAGTTTAAGGTCTTACAATGAGCAGTTCTTC.

The chain is built from TRBV7-3 and TRBJ2-2; 7 bases fit TRBD1. Germline values: CDR1 SGHTA, CDR2 FQGTGA. The length of the CDR3 is 15 residues. V lost 5 bases, J lost 4 bases, and 7 bases stayed unmatched. CDR3 residues: CASSPGDRITGELFF. CDR3 bases: TGTGCCAGCAGCCCCGGGGACAGAATCACCGGGGAGCTGTTTTTT.

The chain's CDR3 is CASSARDIQYF. The DNA of the CDR3 is TGTGCCAGCAGCGCCCGAGACATTCAGTACTTC. This chain joins TRBV3-1 and TRBJ2-4; no clear D gene. Germline lookup yields CDR1 LGHDT and CDR2 YNNKEL (reference sequence). CDR3 length: 11 residues. V gave up 5 bases and J gave up 8 bases, with 7 bases separating them.

This clonotype was found a few times. The chain couples TRBV5-6 to TRBJ1-5; the D is unclear. The CDR3 is 13 amino acids. Looked up from germline, CDR1 is SGHDT and CDR2 is YYEEEE. V gave up 1 base and J gave up 7 bases, with 9 bases separating them. CDR3 in DNA: TGTGCCAGCAGCTTGACCAGTGGACAGCCCCAGCATTTT. Amino acids: CASSLTSGQPQHF.

There are a few counts of this clonotype. The J gene is TRBJ1-2, the V gene TRBV2; 7 nucleotides align to TRBD1. Germline V gene lookup returns CDR1 SNHLY and CDR2 FYNNEI. This CDR3 spans 11 amino acids. After removal of 10 bases from V and 4 bases from J, the junction contained 3 bases not matched to a gene. CDR3 nucleotides: TGTGCCACCCGGACAGGCTATGGCTACACCTTC. It is translated as CATRTGYGYTF.

The chain uses TRBV20-1 and TRBJ2-4; D uncertain. This CDR3 spans 14 amino acids. Germline lookup yields CDR1 DFQATT and CDR2 SNEGSKA (reference sequence). Trimming took off 3 bases at V and 3 bases at J, with 12 bases between the two ends. The CDR3 spells CSASRLRGKNIQYF. CDR3 sequence (DNA): TGCAGTGCTAGTCGACTCAGAGGCAAAAACATTCAGTACTTC.